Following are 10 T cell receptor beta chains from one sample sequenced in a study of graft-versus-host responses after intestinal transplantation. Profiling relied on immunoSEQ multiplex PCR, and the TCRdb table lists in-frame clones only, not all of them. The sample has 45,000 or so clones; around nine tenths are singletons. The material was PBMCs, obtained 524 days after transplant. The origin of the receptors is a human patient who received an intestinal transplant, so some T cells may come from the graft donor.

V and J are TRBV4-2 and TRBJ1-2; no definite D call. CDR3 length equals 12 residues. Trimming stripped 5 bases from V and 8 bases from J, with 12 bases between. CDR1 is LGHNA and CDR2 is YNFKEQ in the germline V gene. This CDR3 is CASSLELGGYTF. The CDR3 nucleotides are TGTGCCAGCAGCTTGGAGCTAGGGGGCTACACCTTC.

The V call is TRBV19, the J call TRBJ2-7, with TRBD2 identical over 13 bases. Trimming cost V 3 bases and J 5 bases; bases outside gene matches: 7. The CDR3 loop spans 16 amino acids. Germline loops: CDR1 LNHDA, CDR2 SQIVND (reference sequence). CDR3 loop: CASSIQGLAGRNEQYF. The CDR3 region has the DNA TGTGCCAGTAGTATCCAGGGACTAGCGGGACGAAACGAGCAGTACTTC. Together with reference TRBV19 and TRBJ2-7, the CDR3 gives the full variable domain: DGGITQSPKYLFRKEGQNVTLSCEQNLNHDAMYWYRQDPGQGLRLIYYSQIVNDFQKGDIAEGYSVSREKKESFPLTVTSAQKNPTAFYLCASSIQGLAGRNEQYFGPGTRLTVT.

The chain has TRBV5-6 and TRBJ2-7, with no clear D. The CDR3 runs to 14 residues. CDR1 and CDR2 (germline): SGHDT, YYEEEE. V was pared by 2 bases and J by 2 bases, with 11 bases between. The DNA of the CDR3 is TGTGCCAGCAGCTTTTGGTCTTACACCTACGAGCAGTACTTC. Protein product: CASSFWSYTYEQYF.

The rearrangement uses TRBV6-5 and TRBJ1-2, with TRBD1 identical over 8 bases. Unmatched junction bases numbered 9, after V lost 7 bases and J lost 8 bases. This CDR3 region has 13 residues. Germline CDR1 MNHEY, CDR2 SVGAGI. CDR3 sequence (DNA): TGTGCCAGCACCGTGGACAGGGCTCGGGGCTACACCTTC. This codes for CASTVDRARGYTF.

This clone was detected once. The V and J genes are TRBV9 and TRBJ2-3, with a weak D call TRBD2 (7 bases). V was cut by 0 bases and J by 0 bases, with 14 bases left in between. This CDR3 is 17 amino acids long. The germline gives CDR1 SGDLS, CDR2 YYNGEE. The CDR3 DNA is TGTGCCAGCAGCGTAGATAGGGGAGGGGGGAGCACAGATACGCAGTATTTT. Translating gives CASSVDRGGGSTDTQYF.

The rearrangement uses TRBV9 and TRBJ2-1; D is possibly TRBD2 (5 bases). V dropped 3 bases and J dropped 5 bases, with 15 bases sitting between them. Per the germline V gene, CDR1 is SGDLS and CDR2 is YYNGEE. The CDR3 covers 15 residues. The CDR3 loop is CASSGGPGLHNEQFF. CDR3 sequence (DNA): TGTGCCAGCAGCGGAGGTCCCGGACTTCACAATGAGCAGTTCTTC.

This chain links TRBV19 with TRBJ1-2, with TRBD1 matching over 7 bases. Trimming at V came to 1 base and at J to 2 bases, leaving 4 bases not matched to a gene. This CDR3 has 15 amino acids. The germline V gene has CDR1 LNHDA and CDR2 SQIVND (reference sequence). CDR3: CASSIVATGNYGYTF. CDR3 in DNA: TGTGCCAGTAGTATAGTCGCGACAGGGAACTATGGCTACACCTTC.

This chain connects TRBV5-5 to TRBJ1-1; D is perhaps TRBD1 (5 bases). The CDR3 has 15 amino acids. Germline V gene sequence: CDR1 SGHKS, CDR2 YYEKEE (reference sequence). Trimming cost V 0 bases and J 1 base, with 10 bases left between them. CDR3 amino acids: CASSLAAGRNTEAFF. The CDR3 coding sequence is TGTGCCAGCAGCTTGGCGGCAGGGCGGAACACTGAAGCTTTCTTT.

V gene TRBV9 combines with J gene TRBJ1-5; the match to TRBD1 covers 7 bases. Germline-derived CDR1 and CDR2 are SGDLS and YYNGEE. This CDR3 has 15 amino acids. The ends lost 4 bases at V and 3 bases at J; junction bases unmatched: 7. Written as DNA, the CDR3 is TGTGCCAGCAGCCTCGGGACAGCTTACAATCAGCCCCAGCATTTT. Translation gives CASSLGTAYNQPQHF.

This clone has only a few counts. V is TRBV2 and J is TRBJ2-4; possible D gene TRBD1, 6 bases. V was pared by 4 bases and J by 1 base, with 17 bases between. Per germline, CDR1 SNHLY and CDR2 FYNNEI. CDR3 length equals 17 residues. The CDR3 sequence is CASSGYRVGAAKNIQYF. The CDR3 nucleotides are TGTGCCAGCAGTGGCTACAGGGTTGGAGCGGCCAAAAACATTCAGTACTTC. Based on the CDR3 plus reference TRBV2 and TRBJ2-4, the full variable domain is EPEVTQTPSHQVTQMGQEVILRCVPISNHLYFYWYRQILGQKVEFLVSFYNNEISEKSEIFDDQFSVERPDGSNFTLKIRSTKLEDSAMYFCASSGYRVGAAKNIQYFGAGTRLSVL.